The source of this TCR beta chain is a study of blood T cell repertoires in COVID-19 (TCRdb year 2020). Study-wide context: The collaborator samples originated in the United States, Italy and Spain and spanned the acute and convalescent phases of COVID-19. The prospective study material was composed of cDNA or gDNA derived from T cells, B-cell-depleted T cells, or PBMCs. Samples came from the ongoing ImmuneRACE study (first 160 participants) plus 1,254 subjects from 6 global collaborators. A freely available public database, intended as a resource for researchers studying the immune response to SARS-CoV-2, is where the repertoires were released. HLA class I and class II types, where available, came from metadata supplied by the sample provider rather than from assay-based typing. A de-identified subject ID, COVID-19 status, age in years and sex were almost always included in the sample metadata. Subjects who had been exposed to COVID-19, were actively infected with it, or had recovered from it provided the deeply sampled blood TCRbeta repertoires that made up the dataset. Results and caveats for the whole study, not just this receptor: The amount of clinical and demographic metadata varied by source and participant and was provided uncurated.

CDR1 is given as KGHSH and CDR2 as LQKENI, both from the germline V gene. V was cut back by 5 bases and J by 1 base, leaving a gap of 8 bases between them. The CDR3 holds 14 amino acids from the cysteine to the phenylalanine. Of all the DNA, just the CDR3 is kept, 42 bases in frame from base 1. The immunoSEQ Assay, a bias-controlled multiplex PCR, was used to amplify TCRbeta CDR3 regions from genomic DNA. In the source study's methods: Within the assay, amplification of reference gene primers was used to estimate how many nucleated cells each sample contained. Sequence reads were collapsed and filtered to measure the absolute abundance of every unique TCRbeta CDR3 rearrangement. Productive Simpson clonality was computed per sample as the square root of Simpson's diversity index over productive rearrangements. TCRdb stores this immuneACCESS table with in-frame sequences only. Part of the clones is absent; in the studies checked, under half of the shortfall reflects unresolved V genes, and no reason is known for the rest. V and J calls plus clone size are reproduced from that table; the DNA served to infer D and trimming. The sample has over 150,000 clones on record, around 78% of them singletons. The top ten clonotypes cover roughly 1.5% of the sample.

Collaborating institutions collected whole blood in K2EDTA tubes following their own protocols. For TCRbeta analysis, collaborators shipped samples as frozen whole blood, isolated PBMCs, or DNA extracted from either of those sample types. Concerning this clone itself: Its antigen target is currently unknown. Qualities for individual bases were not recorded, and no much larger clone is one base off.

This sequence uses TRBV18 and TRBJ2-2; no D gene is confidently identified. The receptor comes from a man older than 75 with acute or convalescent COVID-19. What was sequenced was peripheral blood. At the DNA level, the sequence is TGTGCCAGCTCAACAGCAAAGAACACCGGGGAGCTGTTTTTT. It translates to CASSTAKNTGELFF.